The 28 T cell receptor beta chains below all came from one sample that was sequenced in a study of hypomethylating agent response in myelodysplastic syndrome. Using immunoSEQ multiplex PCR, the repertoire was profiled, and TCRdb retains in-frame clones only, with some absent. Of 2,500 to 3,500 clones listed, 82% were seen once; the top ten hold roughly 24%. Sequenced material: bone marrow, taken before or after starting hypomethylating agent treatment for myelodysplastic syndrome (not recorded which). Receptors originate from a human donor with myelodysplastic syndrome.

V gene TRBV5-6 combines with J gene TRBJ2-7, with D unclear. Germline V gene sequence: CDR1 SGHDT, CDR2 YYEEEE. V was clipped by 0 bases and J by 5 bases, with 9 bases between them. The CDR3 sequence is 13 residues long. The CDR3 region is CASSLVWAHEQYF. DNA for the CDR3: TGTGCCAGCAGCTTGGTGTGGGCCCACGAGCAGTACTTC.

V and J are TRBV29-1 and TRBJ2-7; 13 bases are a match to TRBD2. Germline lookup yields CDR1 SQVTM and CDR2 ANQGSEA. The V and J ends lost 3 bases and 2 bases, in that order; junction bases with no gene match: 4. CDR3 length equals 15 residues. CDR3 coding DNA: TGCAGCGTTGACGGACTAGCGGGGGAACCCTACGAGCAGTACTTC. The encoded protein is CSVDGLAGEPYEQYF.

The CDR3: CASRRGNTEAFF. The CDR3 DNA reads as TGTGCCAGCAGACGAGGGAACACTGAAGCTTTCTTT. The V and J genes are TRBV6-1 and TRBJ1-1, with D uncertain. Germline V CDR1 and CDR2: MNHNS, SASEGT. V lost 6 bases and J 1 base, leaving 6 bases between the germline ends. CDR3 length: 12 residues.

V gene TRBV20-1 combines with J gene TRBJ2-5, with D uncertain. V was pared by 5 bases and J by 5 bases, with 9 bases between. The CDR3 is 11 amino acids. The germline V gene has CDR1 DFQATT and CDR2 SNEGSKA (reference sequence). The CDR3 protein is CSAPKAETQYF. CDR3 in DNA: TGCAGTGCTCCAAAGGCGGAGACCCAGTACTTC.

This chain uses TRBV2 with TRBJ1-4, with 8 nucleotides matching TRBD1. In germline, CDR1 is SNHLY, CDR2 FYNNEI. Trimming at V came to 6 bases and at J to 7 bases, leaving 7 bases not matched to a gene. The CDR3 extends over 14 amino acids. This CDR3 is CASRSGGWIEKLFF. The CDR3 DNA is TGTGCCAGCAGGTCAGGGGGCTGGATTGAAAAACTGTTTTTT.

The rearrangement uses TRBV7-2 and TRBJ1-6, with D hard to call. Germline V gene lookup returns CDR1 SGHTA and CDR2 FQGNSA. V was cut by 4 bases and J by 8 bases, with 15 bases left in between. The CDR3 has 15 residues. DNA for the CDR3: TGTGCCAGCAGCTCTTACATCGGGTCCGATTCACCCCTCCACTTT. This encodes CASSSYIGSDSPLHF.

This clone is judged medium-sized. J is TRBJ2-7 and V is TRBV29-1, with D perhaps matching TRBD1 (6 bases). CDR3 length equals 13 residues. V lost 4 bases, J lost 6 bases, and 16 bases lay in between. Per germline, CDR1 SQVTM and CDR2 ANQGSEA. CDR3 loop: CSVGSGENGEQYF. The CDR3 DNA sequence: TGCAGCGTTGGGTCAGGGGAAAACGGCGAGCAGTACTTC.

The chain uses TRBV5-1 and TRBJ2-1; 8 positions match TRBD1. In germline, CDR1 is SGHRS, CDR2 YFSETQ. Trimming at V came to 4 bases and at J to 6 bases, leaving 6 bases not matched to a gene. This CDR3 spans 14 amino acids. The CDR3 sequence is CASSLGTGGNEQFF. The CDR3 bases are TGCGCCAGCAGCCTCGGGACAGGTGGCAATGAGCAGTTCTTC.

This clone was seen only once. The chain recombines TRBV5-8 with TRBJ1-5, with 7 nucleotides matching TRBD1. The CDR3 loop spans 15 amino acids. Per the germline V gene, CDR1 is SGHTS and CDR2 is YDEGEE. The V and J ends lost 4 bases and 6 bases, in that order; junction bases with no gene match: 10. CDR3 residues: CASSSGTARVQPQHF. The CDR3 nucleotides are TGTGCCAGCAGCAGCGGGACAGCGAGGGTTCAGCCCCAGCATTTT.

The rearrangement joins TRBV18 to TRBJ2-1, with D unresolved. V lost 3 bases to trimming and J lost 5 bases, with 8 bases between them. The CDR3 is 13 amino acids. Germline assignment: CDR1 KGHSH and CDR2 LQKENI. The CDR3 sequence is CASSPRENNEQFF. The CDR3 region has the DNA TGTGCCAGCTCACCGAGAGAAAACAATGAGCAGTTCTTC.

This clone has only a few counts. The rearrangement uses TRBV11-2 and TRBJ2-2, with D unclear. The V gene's germline CDR1 is SGHAT and CDR2 FQNNGV. CDR3 length equals 14 residues. The V end was cut by 4 bases, the J end by 1 base, with 7 bases between. In DNA, the CDR3 is TGTGCCAGCAGCTGGGCCGTGAACACCGGGGAGCTGTTTTTT. Residues: CASSWAVNTGELFF. The full variable domain, completed using reference TRBV11-2 and TRBJ2-2, is EAGVAQSPRYKIIEKRQSVAFWCNPISGHATLYWYQQILGQGPKLLIQFQNNGVVDDSQLPKDRFSAERLKGVDSTLKIQPAKLEDSAVYLCASSWAVNTGELFFGEGSRLTVL.

This chain uses TRBV5-5 with TRBJ1-5; 9 nucleotides agree with TRBD1. Germline V gene sequence: CDR1 SGHKS, CDR2 YYEKEE (reference sequence). V gave up 4 bases and J gave up 7 bases; unmatched junction bases: 6. CDR3 size: 14 residues. This CDR3 reads CASSVDRGNQPQHF. CDR3 nucleotides: TGTGCCAGCAGCGTGGACAGGGGAAACCAGCCCCAGCATTTT.

This clone showed up just a few times. The chain uses TRBV30 and TRBJ2-7; 9 bases line up with TRBD1. CDR3 length: 13 amino acids. Germline V gives CDR1 GTSNPN, CDR2 SVGIG (reference sequence). V was clipped by 5 bases and J by 5 bases; unmatched bases: 7. The CDR3 here is CAWAGDRDNEQYF. DNA for the CDR3: TGTGCCTGGGCGGGGGACAGGGACAACGAGCAGTACTTC.

This chain links TRBV7-9 with TRBJ2-4; maybe TRBD1 (6 bases). The CDR3 has 14 amino acids. Looked up from germline, CDR1 is SEHNR and CDR2 is FQNEAQ (reference sequence). V shed 5 bases and J shed 2 bases, with 10 bases lying between them. CDR3 DNA: TGTGCCAGCAGCAGACAGGTCCCCAAAAACATTCAGTACTTC. Residues: CASSRQVPKNIQYF.

The chain is built from TRBV2 and TRBJ2-3, with 9 bases aligning to TRBD2. CDR1 is SNHLY and CDR2 is FYNNEI in the germline V gene. CDR3 length: 15 residues. V was clipped by 4 bases and J by 4 bases; unmatched bases: 6. DNA for the CDR3: TGTGCCAGCAGTGTGGGGCGGGGGGGCCCAGATACGCAGTATTTT. This translates into CASSVGRGGPDTQYF.

This clone has only a few counts. The V gene is TRBV7-2, the J gene TRBJ2-7; 8 positions match TRBD1. J was trimmed by 4 bases and V by 5 bases; bases with no gene match: 4. In germline, CDR1 is SGHTA, CDR2 FQGNSA. CDR3 length: 13 amino acids. The CDR3 nucleotides are TGTGCCAGCAGCGAGGGACAGGCGTACGAGCAGTACTTC. Encoded protein: CASSEGQAYEQYF.

The chain couples TRBV27 to TRBJ1-2; TRBD1 is a possible D gene (5 bases). Germline V CDR1 and CDR2: MNHEY, SMNVEV (reference sequence). Trimming pared 3 bases from V and 8 bases from J, leaving 19 bases between. The CDR3 extends over 15 amino acids. In nucleotides, the CDR3 is TGTGCCAGCAGTTTGCACAGGACTGACCCACAAGGCTACACCTTC. The encoded protein is CASSLHRTDPQGYTF.

The CDR3 reads CASSFPTSGGTLIGTQYF. Here the CDR3 DNA reads TGTGCCAGCAGCTTCCCGACTAGCGGGGGGACACTCATTGGGACCCAGTACTTC. V usage is TRBV7-8 and J usage is TRBJ2-5; 13 bases line up with TRBD2. This CDR3 is 18 amino acids long. Germline V gene sequence: CDR1 SGHVS, CDR2 FQNEAQ. Trimming removed 3 bases from V and 7 bases from J; junction bases left unmatched: 14.

The gene calls are TRBV9 and TRBJ2-2; 11 positions match TRBD2. The V and J ends lost 4 bases and 3 bases, in that order; junction bases with no gene match: 5. This CDR3 comprises 16 residues. Germline CDR1 SGDLS, CDR2 YYNGEE. Written as DNA, the CDR3 is TGTGCCAGCAGCCGTTTAGCGGGGGGGGACACCGGGGAGCTGTTTTTT. It yields the protein CASSRLAGGDTGELFF.

Details on this clone: The junction and the germline gene differ at one end; a read error may be behind it. The chain carries TRBV7-9 and TRBJ2-7, with 10 positions matching TRBD1. The germline CDR1 and CDR2 sequences are SEHNR and FQNEAQ (reference sequence). The CDR3 runs to 14 residues. The CDR3 region has the DNA TGTGCCAGCAGCTTCGGACAGGGGGTTTACGGGCAGTACTTC. This translates into CASSFGQGVYGQYF.

V and J are TRBV10-3 and TRBJ2-2; D might be TRBD1 or TRBD2, each matching 6 bases. There are 12 residues in the CDR3. Trimming removed 7 bases at V and 8 bases at J, with 11 bases between. CDR1 and CDR2 (germline): ENHRY, SYGVKD. CDR3 sequence reads: CAINGGTGELFF. DNA of the CDR3: TGTGCCATCAATGGGGGGACAGGGGAGCTGTTTTTT.

The chain recombines TRBV5-6 with TRBJ2-5; 7 bases align to TRBD2. The V segment lost 0 bases and the J segment 2 bases; nucleotides outside the gene matches: 7. Germline loops: CDR1 SGHDT, CDR2 YYEEEE. This CDR3 spans 16 amino acids. As DNA, the CDR3 is TGTGCCAGCAGCTTGGATAGCGGGTCCACTCAAGAGACCCAGTACTTC. Protein product: CASSLDSGSTQETQYF.

The V call is TRBV14, the J call TRBJ2-5; 8 bases agree with TRBD1. The CDR3 has 14 amino acids. Trimming removed 2 bases from V and 11 bases from J; junction bases left unmatched: 10. The V gene's germline CDR1 is SGHDN and CDR2 FVKESK. This CDR3 reads CASSQTGGSVMQYF. The CDR3 bases are TGTGCCAGCAGCCAAACAGGGGGATCGGTTATGCAGTACTTC.

The rearrangement uses TRBV6-1 and TRBJ1-2; tentatively, D is TRBD1 (6 bases). V lost 6 bases and J 8 bases, leaving 13 bases between the germline ends. The germline V gene has CDR1 MNHNS and CDR2 SASEGT. The CDR3 runs to 12 residues. The CDR3 bases are TGTGCCAGCAGGAGGGGGTCGGGAGGCTACACCTTC. Protein product: CASRRGSGGYTF.

The genes are TRBV2 and TRBJ2-4; 9 nucleotides match TRBD1. CDR1 and CDR2 from the germline V gene are SNHLY and FYNNEI. This CDR3 is 12 amino acids long. V was clipped by 6 bases and J by 11 bases; unmatched bases: 5. This CDR3 reads CASRGTGSVQYF. The CDR3, as DNA: TGTGCCAGCAGAGGGACAGGGTCGGTTCAGTACTTC.

The chain carries TRBV5-6 and TRBJ1-2, with 8 bases identical to TRBD1. The CDR3 runs to 16 residues. The germline V gene has CDR1 SGHDT and CDR2 YYEEEE. The junction had 14 bases not matched to a gene; V was cut back by 3 bases and J by 7 bases. CDR3 nucleotide sequence: TGTGCCAGCAGCTATACCGGATCGCAGGGGGCGAGTGGCTACACCTTC. Translating gives CASSYTGSQGASGYTF.

This chain joins TRBV18 and TRBJ1-3, with a weak D call TRBD1 (6 bases). CDR1 KGHSH and CDR2 LQKENI come from the germline V gene. The CDR3 contains 14 residues. V gave up 6 bases and J gave up 7 bases, with 16 bases separating them. The CDR3 loop is CASSSSGDINTIYF. CDR3 nucleotide sequence: TGTGCCAGCTCCTCGTCGGGGGACATCAACACCATATATTTT.

V gene TRBV10-3 combines with J gene TRBJ2-4; D may match TRBD1 or TRBD2 (5 bases each). The CDR3 runs 14 residues. CDR1 and CDR2 (germline): ENHRY, SYGVKD. V gave up 3 bases and J gave up 2 bases, with 8 bases separating them. CDR3 residues: CAISDGASKNIQYF. The CDR3 nucleotides are TGTGCCATCAGTGACGGGGCGTCCAAAAACATTCAGTACTTC.